This is a list of T cell receptor beta chains from one sample in a study of blood T cell repertoires in COVID-19. Using immunoSEQ multiplex PCR, the repertoire was profiled, and TCRdb retains in-frame clones only, with some absent. The data show 250,000 to 300,000 clones, roughly 81% seen once. Sequencing was done on a sample of PBMCs or T cells enriched from blood (not recorded which). The receptors shown here come from a woman in her 50s who had been exposed to COVID-19. The CDR3 runs from the conserved cysteine through the conserved F or W. D genes are given only for firm matches. Not every row has a clone size; where given, it reads once, few, many or a size class.

TRBV5-4	-	TRBJ2-1	-	CASSIGGANRQPPYNEQFF	TGTGCCAGCTCAATTGGCGGGGCGAATAGACAGCCCCCCTACAATGAGCAGTTCTTC
TRBV4-3	TRBD2	TRBJ2-1	-	CASSPLKRGGANEQFF	TGCGCCAGCAGCCCGTTGAAGCGGGGAGGGGCAAATGAGCAGTTCTTC
TRBV4-1	TRBD2	TRBJ2-7	-	CASSLSGGDYEQYF	TGCGCCAGCAGCCTTAGCGGGGGGGACTACGAGCAGTACTTC
TRBV4-3	-	TRBJ2-3	-	CASSPSMGHRTDTQYF	TGCGCCAGCAGCCCGTCAATGGGACACCGCACAGATACGCAGTATTTT
TRBV7-9	TRBD1	TRBJ1-2	once	CASSSWTGGGYTF	TGTGCCAGCAGCTCCTGGACAGGGGGCGGCTACACCTTC
TRBV2	-	TRBJ1-2	-	CASKERQHYGYTF	TGTGCCAGCAAGGAGAGACAGCACTATGGCTACACCTTC
TRBV6-5	-	TRBJ1-1	-	CASSFGLVTLF	TGTGCCAGCAGTTTCGGACTGGTAACTCTCTTT
TRBV28	TRBD1	TRBJ1-2	-	CASSLPGTGGVYGYTF	TGTGCCAGCAGTTTACCCGGGACAGGGGGTGTCTATGGCTACACCTTC
TRBV5-1	TRBD2	TRBJ2-7	-	CASSETSGGRGEQYF	TGCGCCAGCAGCGAAACTAGCGGGGGGCGAGGCGAGCAGTACTTC
TRBV28	-	TRBJ1-1	-	CASSLNWRGTEAFF	TGTGCCAGCAGTTTAAACTGGAGGGGCACTGAAGCTTTCTTT
TRBV10-2	-	TRBJ2-1	-	CATLTGGSYNEQFF	TGCGCCACCCTAACGGGTGGATCCTACAATGAGCAGTTCTTC
TRBV5-4	TRBD2	TRBJ2-1	-	CASSPPGTRVVNEQFF	TGTGCCAGCAGCCCTCCCGGGACTAGGGTGGTTAATGAGCAGTTCTTC
TRBV14	TRBD2	TRBJ2-1	-	CASSQRAGAASYYNEQFF	TGTGCCAGCAGCCAGAGAGCGGGGGCCGCCTCTTATTACAATGAGCAGTTCTTC
TRBV9	TRBD2	TRBJ2-3	-	CASSLSAGTSGGITDTQYF	TGTGCCAGCAGCTTGTCCGCCGGGACTAGCGGGGGGATCACAGATACGCAGTATTTT
TRBV28	-	TRBJ1-3	few	CASSPGGLSSGNTIYF	TGTGCCAGCAGCCCTGGAGGCCTCAGCTCTGGAAACACCATATATTTT
TRBV5-1	TRBD1	TRBJ2-6	-	CASSVGLVGGGSGANVLTF	TGCGCCAGCAGCGTGGGATTGGTAGGGGGCGGCTCTGGGGCCAACGTCCTGACTTTC
TRBV11-2	-	TRBJ1-2	-	CASSSPTLVYYGYTF	TGTGCCAGCAGCTCACCTACCCTAGTCTACTATGGCTACACCTTC
TRBV7-2	TRBD1	TRBJ1-4	-	CASSFSPGQGKKLFF	TGTGCCAGCAGCTTTAGTCCGGGACAGGGGAAAAAACTGTTTTTT
TRBV5-8	-	TRBJ1-2	-	CASSTLGYGYTF	TGTGCCAGCAGCACCCTCGGCTATGGCTACACCTTC
TRBV29-1	TRBD1	TRBJ1-2	-	CSARTGTYGYTF	TGCAGCGCTCGGACAGGGACCTATGGCTACACCTTC
TRBV5-5	-	TRBJ1-2	-	CASSLAPQAHGYTF	TGTGCCAGCAGCTTGGCTCCTCAAGCACATGGCTACACCTTC
TRBV19	-	TRBJ1-2	-	CASSIRDTLGYTF	TGTGCCAGTAGTATAAGAGACACTTTAGGCTACACCTTC
TRBV19	TRBD1	TRBJ2-6	-	CASSRTGEANVLTF	TGTGCCAGTAGCAGGACAGGGGAGGCCAACGTCCTGACTTTC
TRBV5-4	-	TRBJ1-2	-	CASSRKRDYGGYTF	TGTGCCAGCAGCCGCAAGAGGGACTACGGCGGCTACACCTTC
TRBV5-1	TRBD1	TRBJ2-2	-	CASSLGTGGADTGELFF	TGCGCCAGCAGCTTGGGGACAGGGGGCGCGGACACCGGGGAGCTGTTTTTT
TRBV19	TRBD1	TRBJ1-1	-	CASSTGGGWTEAFF	TGTGCCAGTTCTACAGGGGGAGGGTGGACTGAAGCTTTCTTT
TRBV27	-	TRBJ2-1	-	CASRTSLRVYNEQFF	TGTGCCAGCAGGACCTCCCTACGGGTTTACAATGAGCAGTTCTTC
TRBV7-2	-	TRBJ1-3	-	CASSRSIGAGNTIYF	TGTGCCAGCAGCCGTTCGATAGGGGCTGGAAACACCATATATTTT
TRBV6-2/TRBV6-3	TRBD2	TRBJ2-2	few	CASRPSGTTGELFF	TGTGCCAGCAGGCCTAGCGGGACCACCGGGGAGCTGTTTTTT
TRBV30	-	TRBJ1-2	-	CAWSVGRANGYTF	TGTGCCTGGAGTGTAGGCAGGGCCAATGGCTACACCTTC
TRBV10-2	-	TRBJ1-1	-	CASRVGRANTEAFF	TGCGCCAGCAGGGTGGGGAGGGCAAACACTGAAGCTTTCTTT
TRBV2	-	TRBJ1-3	-	CASRRTSGNTIYF	TGTGCCAGCAGGAGGACATCTGGAAACACCATATATTTT
TRBV18	TRBD2	TRBJ2-5	-	CASSPPREGETQYF	TGTGCCAGCTCACCACCTAGGGAGGGAGAGACCCAGTACTTC
TRBV5-1	-	TRBJ2-7	few	CASSSNSRDEQYF	TGCGCCAGCAGCTCGAATTCTCGGGACGAGCAGTACTTC
TRBV3-1/TRBV3-2	TRBD2	TRBJ2-5	-	CASNQILAGATETQYF	TGTGCCAGCAACCAAATACTAGCGGGGGCAACGGAGACCCAGTACTTC
TRBV13	-	TRBJ2-1	-	CASSVLALDNEQFF	TGTGCCAGCAGCGTACTAGCTTTGGACAATGAGCAGTTCTTC
TRBV7-9	TRBD1	TRBJ1-2	-	CASSLSSTGDNGYTF	TGTGCCAGCAGCTTAAGCTCTACAGGGGACAATGGCTACACCTTC
TRBV24-1	-	TRBJ2-7	-	CATSAAGDLYEQYF	TGTGCCACCAGTGCGGCAGGGGATCTGTACGAGCAGTACTTC
TRBV9	TRBD2	TRBJ2-2	-	CASSVAIGLGTGELFF	TGTGCCAGCAGCGTAGCTATCGGACTAGGGACCGGGGAGCTGTTTTTT
TRBV6-6	TRBD1	TRBJ1-4	-	CASSSTGFNEKLFF	TGTGCCAGCAGTTCGACAGGGTTTAATGAAAAACTGTTTTTT
TRBV12-3/TRBV12-4	-	TRBJ1-1	-	CASSFRGQTEAFF	TGTGCCAGCAGTTTCAGAGGGCAAACTGAAGCTTTCTTT
TRBV27	TRBD1	TRBJ1-2	many	CASGQENYGYTF	TGTGCCAGCGGACAGGAGAACTATGGCTACACCTTC
TRBV3-1/TRBV3-2	TRBD1	TRBJ1-2	-	CASSQDPGQGKGYTF	TGTGCCAGCAGCCAAGATCCGGGACAGGGTAAGGGCTACACCTTC
TRBV19	TRBD2	TRBJ2-2	-	CASKSRGENTGELFF	TGTGCCAGTAAATCGCGGGGGGAGAACACCGGGGAGCTGTTTTTT
TRBV19	TRBD1	TRBJ1-5	-	CASSTAGTGARGSNQPQHF	TGTGCCAGTAGTACGGCCGGGACAGGGGCCCGGGGTAGCAATCAGCCCCAGCATTTT
TRBV19	-	TRBJ1-2	-	CASSIPGQPYGYTF	TGTGCCAGTAGTATACCAGGACAGCCCTATGGCTACACCTTC
TRBV19	-	TRBJ1-5	-	CASSPERGNQPQHF	TGTGCCAGTAGTCCAGAGCGGGGAAATCAGCCCCAGCATTTT
TRBV6-5	-	TRBJ1-5	-	CASTPFRGSNQPQHF	TGTGCCAGCACCCCTTTTCGCGGGTCCAATCAGCCCCAGCATTTT
TRBV19	-	TRBJ2-7	-	CASSGQLWDEQYF	TGTGCCAGTAGCGGACAGCTTTGGGACGAGCAGTACTTC
TRBV5-1	-	TRBJ1-5	-	CASSLGRGLNQPQHF	TGCGCCAGCAGCTTGGGGCGGGGACTCAATCAGCCCCAGCATTTT
TRBV12-3/TRBV12-4	-	TRBJ1-2	-	CASSLELYRGYTF	TGTGCCAGCAGTCTTGAACTTTACAGGGGCTACACCTTC
TRBV5-1	-	TRBJ2-3	-	CASSLDWRVQYF	TGCGCCAGCAGCTTGGATTGGAGGGTCCAGTATTTT
TRBV5-4	TRBD1	TRBJ2-1	-	CASSSNPSGTAPREQFF	TGTGCCAGCAGCTCAAACCCCTCCGGGACAGCCCCTCGCGAGCAGTTCTTC
TRBV30	-	TRBJ1-3	-	CAGDGTPTPGNTIYF	TGTGCCGGGGACGGGACACCTACGCCCGGAAACACCATATATTTT